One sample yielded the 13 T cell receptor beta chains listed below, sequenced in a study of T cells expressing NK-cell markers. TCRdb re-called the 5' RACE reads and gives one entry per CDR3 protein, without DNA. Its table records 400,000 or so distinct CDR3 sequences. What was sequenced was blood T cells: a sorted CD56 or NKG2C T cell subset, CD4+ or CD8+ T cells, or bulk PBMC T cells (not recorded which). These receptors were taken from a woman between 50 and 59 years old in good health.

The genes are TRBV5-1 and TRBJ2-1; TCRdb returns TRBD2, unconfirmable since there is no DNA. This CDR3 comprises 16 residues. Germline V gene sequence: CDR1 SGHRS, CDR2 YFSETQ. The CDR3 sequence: CASSRGLAGGPREQFF. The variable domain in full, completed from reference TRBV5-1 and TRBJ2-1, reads KAGVTQTPRYLIKTRGQQVTLSCSPISGHRSVSWYQQTPGQGLQFLFEYFSETQRNKGNFPGRFSGRQFSNSRSEMNVSTLELGDSALYLCASSRGLAGGPREQFFGPGTRLTVL.

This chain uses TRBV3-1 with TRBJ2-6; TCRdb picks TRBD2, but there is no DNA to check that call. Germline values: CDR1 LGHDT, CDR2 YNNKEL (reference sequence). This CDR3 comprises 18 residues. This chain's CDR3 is CASSQDRGLPSGANVLTF.

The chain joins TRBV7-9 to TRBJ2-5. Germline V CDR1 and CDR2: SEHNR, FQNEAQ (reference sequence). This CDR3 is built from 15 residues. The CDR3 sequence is CASSLGLADKETQYF.

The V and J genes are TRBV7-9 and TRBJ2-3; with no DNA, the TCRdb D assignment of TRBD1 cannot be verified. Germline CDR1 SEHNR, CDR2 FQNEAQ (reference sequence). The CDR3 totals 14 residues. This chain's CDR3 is CASSRPSRTDTQYF.

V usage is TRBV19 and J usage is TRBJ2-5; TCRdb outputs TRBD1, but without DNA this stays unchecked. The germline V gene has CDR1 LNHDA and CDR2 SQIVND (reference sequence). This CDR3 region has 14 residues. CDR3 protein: CASSRQGAEETQYF. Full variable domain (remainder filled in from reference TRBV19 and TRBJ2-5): DGGITQSPKYLFRKEGQNVTLSCEQNLNHDAMYWYRQDPGQGLRLIYYSQIVNDFQKGDIAEGYSVSREKKESFPLTVTSAQKNPTAFYLCASSRQGAEETQYFGPGTRLLVL.

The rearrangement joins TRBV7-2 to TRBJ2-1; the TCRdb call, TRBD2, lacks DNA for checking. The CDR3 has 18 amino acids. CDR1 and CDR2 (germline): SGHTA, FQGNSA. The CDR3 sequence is CASSWPTSGGTPYNEQFF.

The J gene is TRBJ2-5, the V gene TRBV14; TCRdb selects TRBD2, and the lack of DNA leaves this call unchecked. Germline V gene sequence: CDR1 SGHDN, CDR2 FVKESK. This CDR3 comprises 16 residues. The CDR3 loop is CASSPPLGEGAGTQYF.

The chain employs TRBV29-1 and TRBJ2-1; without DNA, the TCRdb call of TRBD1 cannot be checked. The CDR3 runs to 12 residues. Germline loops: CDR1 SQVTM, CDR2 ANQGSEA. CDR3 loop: CSVARGGSEQFF.

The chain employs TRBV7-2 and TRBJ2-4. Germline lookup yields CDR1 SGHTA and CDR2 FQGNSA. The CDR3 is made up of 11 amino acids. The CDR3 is CASSDTNIQYF.

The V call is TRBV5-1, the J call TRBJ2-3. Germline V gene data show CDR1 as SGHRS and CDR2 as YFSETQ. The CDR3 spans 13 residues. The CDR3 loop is CASSLSYSDTQYF.

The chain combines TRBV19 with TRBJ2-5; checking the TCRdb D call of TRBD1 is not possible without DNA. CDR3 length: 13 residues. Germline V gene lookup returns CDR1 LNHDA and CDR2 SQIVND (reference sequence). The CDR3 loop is CASARGARETQYF.

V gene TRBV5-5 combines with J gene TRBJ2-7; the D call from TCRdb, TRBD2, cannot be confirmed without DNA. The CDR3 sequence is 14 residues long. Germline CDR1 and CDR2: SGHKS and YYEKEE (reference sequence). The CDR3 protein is CASSFLAGGSEQYF.

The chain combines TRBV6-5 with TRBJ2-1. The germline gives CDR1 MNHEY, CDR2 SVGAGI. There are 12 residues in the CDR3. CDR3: CASSDGIDEQFF.